The sequence of this T cell receptor (beta chain) was determined in a study of memory CD4+ T cells and cytomegalovirus serostatus. Study results and limitations: About two fifths of the roughly 150 known CMV-associated TCRbeta sequences appeared in CD4+ memory.

Comment on this clone: Its target is not known.

The sort gate was single viable CD3+CD4+CD8-CD45RO+ cells for memory CD4+ T cells. In the original processing: After removing out-of-frame reads, millions of distinct TCRbeta sequences remained. TCRdb keeps only in-frame clones here, not all; method: immunoSEQ multiplex PCR. That table is the source of V, J and clone size, and D and trimming were worked out from the DNA. The data hold 30,000 to 50,000 clones, with around 78% observed a single time. V dropped 0 bases and J dropped 0 bases, with 15 bases sitting between them. Germline V gives CDR1 GTSNPN, CDR2 SVGIG (reference sequence). The CDR3 sequence is 17 residues long.

The sequence derives from an adult in good health and CMV-seronegative. This rearrangement joins TRBV30 to TRBJ1-3; unclear D gene. Material for sequencing was memory CD4+ T cells from blood. The DNA of the CDR3 is TGTGCCTGGAGTGTATGGGCCTTCTCGTCCTCTGGAAACACCATATATTTT. It encodes CAWSVWAFSSSGNTIYF. Combining the CDR3 with reference TRBV30 and TRBJ1-3 gives the whole variable domain SQTIHQWPATLVQPVGSPLSLECTVEGTSNPNLYWYRQAAGRGLQLLFYSVGIGQISSEVPQNLSASRPQDRQFILSSKKLLLSDSGFYLCAWSVWAFSSSGNTIYFGEGSWLTVV.